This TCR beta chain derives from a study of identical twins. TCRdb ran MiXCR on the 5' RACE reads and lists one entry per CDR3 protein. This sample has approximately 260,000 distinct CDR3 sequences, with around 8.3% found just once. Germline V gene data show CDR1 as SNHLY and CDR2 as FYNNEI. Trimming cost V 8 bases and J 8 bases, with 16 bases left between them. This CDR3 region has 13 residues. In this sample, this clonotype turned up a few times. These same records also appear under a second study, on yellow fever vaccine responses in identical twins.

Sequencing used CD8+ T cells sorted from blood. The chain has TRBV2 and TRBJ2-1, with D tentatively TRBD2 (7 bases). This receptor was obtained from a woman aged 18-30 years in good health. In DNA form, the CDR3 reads TGTGCCAGCCCCCCTGGGGAGGGGGATGAGCAGTTCTTC. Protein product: CASPPGEGDEQFF. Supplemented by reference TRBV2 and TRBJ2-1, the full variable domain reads EPEVTQTPSHQVTQMGQEVILRCVPISNHLYFYWYRQILGQKVEFLVSFYNNEISEKSEIFDDQFSVERPDGSNFTLKIRSTKLEDSAMYFCASPPGEGDEQFFGPGTRLTVL.